A single sample is the source of the 28 T cell receptor beta chains below, sequenced in a study of OX40 agonist ivuxolimab in advanced cancers. Sequencing used immunoSEQ multiplex PCR; TCRdb keeps in-frame clones, though not all of them. The top ten clones hold roughly 13% of a sample with about 42,000 clones, about 88% of them seen once. The source material was CD4+ or CD8+ T cells sorted from blood, sampled in a trial of the OX40 agonist ivuxolimab. The source of these receptors is an adult with an advanced solid tumor such as melanoma, head and neck, liver or kidney cancer.

Only a few counts were recorded for this clone. The chain recombines TRBV10-3 with TRBJ2-5; TRBD2 matches at 8 bases. Germline V gene lookup returns CDR1 ENHRY and CDR2 SYGVKD. This CDR3 comprises 16 residues. The V segment lost 2 bases and the J segment 2 bases; nucleotides outside the gene matches: 7. DNA of the CDR3: TGTGCCATCAGTGAGACCAGCGGGGGCAAGCAAGAGACCCAGTACTTC. Translated, it gives CAISETSGGKQETQYF.

The chain uses TRBV4-1 and TRBJ2-7, with a possible D match to TRBD2 (6 bases). Trimming removed 0 bases from V and 0 bases from J, with 12 bases in between. The germline V gene has CDR1 MGHRA and CDR2 YSYEKL. CDR3 length: 16 amino acids. The chain's CDR3 is CASSQEPGVNSYEQYF. The CDR3 DNA sequence: TGCGCCAGCAGCCAAGAACCGGGGGTCAACTCCTACGAGCAGTACTTC.

V gene TRBV18 combines with J gene TRBJ2-5; tentative D call: TRBD1 (5 bases). This CDR3 is built from 14 residues. Looked up from germline, CDR1 is KGHSH and CDR2 is LQKENI. V was clipped by 1 base and J by 2 bases, with 8 bases between them. The chain's CDR3 is CASSPQQEQETQYF. CDR3 bases: TGTGCCAGCTCACCACAACAGGAACAAGAGACCCAGTACTTC.

In this sample, this clone turned up once. The chain carries TRBV28 and TRBJ1-2, with a weak D call TRBD1 (5 bases). The germline V gene has CDR1 MDHEN and CDR2 SYDVKM. V was pared by 2 bases and J by 7 bases, with 8 bases between. This CDR3 has 12 amino acids. CDR3 in DNA: TGTGCCAGCAGTTTACAGGGACGTGGCTACACCTTC. Its protein is CASSLQGRGYTF.

The rearrangement uses TRBV30 and TRBJ2-7; D is perhaps TRBD2 (7 bases). Germline loops: CDR1 GTSNPN, CDR2 SVGIG (reference sequence). With 3 bases removed from V and 6 bases from J, the gap between germline ends came to 21 bases. The CDR3 is made up of 15 amino acids. CDR3 nucleotide sequence: TGTGCCTGGAGGGCCTGGGGGGGGGCGTTGGGCGAGCAGTACTTC. This codes for CAWRAWGGALGEQYF. Full variable domain (missing parts from reference TRBV30 and TRBJ2-7): SQTIHQWPATLVQPVGSPLSLECTVEGTSNPNLYWYRQAAGRGLQLLFYSVGIGQISSEVPQNLSASRPQDRQFILSSKKLLLSDSGFYLCAWRAWGGALGEQYFGPGTRLTVT.

The J gene is TRBJ2-7, the V gene TRBV7-9; D unresolved. V was shortened by 2 bases and J by 7 bases, with 15 bases between the two germline ends. The CDR3 sequence is 14 residues long. CDR1 and CDR2 (germline): SEHNR, FQNEAQ (reference sequence). The CDR3 DNA reads TGTGCCAGCAGCTTAACCCTTGGTGAGAGGGAGCAGTACTTC. Protein product: CASSLTLGEREQYF.

The chain carries TRBV7-2 and TRBJ2-1; perhaps TRBD1 as D (6 bases). The germline V gene encodes CDR1 SGHTA and CDR2 FQGNSA. The CDR3 covers 14 residues. The ends were cut back, 0 bases at V and 5 bases at J, with 8 bases in the middle. CDR3 sequence reads: CASSLARTDNEQFF. As DNA, the CDR3 is TGTGCCAGCAGCTTAGCGAGGACAGACAATGAGCAGTTCTTC.

The J gene is TRBJ1-1, the V gene TRBV18, with D possibly matching TRBD1 (6 bases). V lost 3 bases to trimming and J lost 1 base, with 9 bases between them. The CDR3 has 14 amino acids. Looked up from germline, CDR1 is KGHSH and CDR2 is LQKENI. The CDR3 nucleotides are TGTGCCAGCTCACCGGTACAGGGGAACACTGAAGCTTTCTTT. Translation gives CASSPVQGNTEAFF.

The V and J genes are TRBV6-5 and TRBJ1-1, with unresolved D. The CDR3 is made up of 12 amino acids. Trimming stripped 10 bases from V and 5 bases from J, with 14 bases between. The V gene's germline CDR1 is MNHEY and CDR2 SVGAGI. As DNA, the CDR3 is TGTGCCATCGGGCAGTATAAGACTGAAGCTTTCTTT. It translates to CAIGQYKTEAFF.

The chain joins TRBV7-2 to TRBJ2-2; D tentatively reads TRBD1 or TRBD2 (5 bases each). Trimming pared 6 bases from V and 3 bases from J, leaving 11 bases between. The CDR3 spans 14 residues. Germline values: CDR1 SGHTA, CDR2 FQGNSA. CDR3 coding DNA: TGTGCCAGCAGAACGGGGCCTCACACCGGGGAGCTGTTTTTT. Protein: CASRTGPHTGELFF.

The gene calls are TRBV5-1 and TRBJ2-5, with TRBD1 matching 12 bases. With V trimmed by 2 bases and J by 5 bases, 7 bases remained unmatched. This CDR3 is built from 16 residues. Per germline, CDR1 SGHRS and CDR2 YFSETQ. CDR3 amino acids: CASSLSGTGGPETQYF. The CDR3 coding sequence is TGCGCCAGCAGCTTATCCGGGACAGGGGGCCCGGAGACCCAGTACTTC.

The chain uses TRBV28 and TRBJ2-3, with 7 nucleotides matching TRBD1. Losses at the gene ends were 7 bases for V and 6 bases for J; bases not matched to a gene: 19. Germline CDR1 is MDHEN and CDR2 is SYDVKM. The CDR3 consists of 17 residues. CDR3 DNA: TGTGCCAGCATCCCAACCCGAGGACAGGTCCGTCCCGATACGCAGTATTTT. It translates to CASIPTRGQVRPDTQYF. Variable domain in full (rest from reference TRBV28 and TRBJ2-3): DVKVTQSSRYLVKRTGEKVFLECVQDMDHENMFWYRQDPGLGLRLIYFSYDVKMKEKGDIPEGYSVSREKKERFSLILESASTNQTSMYLCASIPTRGQVRPDTQYFGPGTRLTVL.

V usage is TRBV7-8 and J usage is TRBJ2-7; 7 bases match TRBD1. The germline CDR1 and CDR2 sequences are SGHVS and FQNEAQ. The CDR3 is 14 residues long. The V segment lost 5 bases and the J segment 3 bases; nucleotides outside the gene matches: 7. The CDR3 is CASSIRDRNYEQYF. Here the CDR3 DNA reads TGTGCCAGCAGCATAAGGGACAGAAACTACGAGCAGTACTTC.

The rearrangement joins TRBV27 to TRBJ1-4; unclear D gene. The ends were cut back, 6 bases at V and 0 bases at J, with 11 bases in the middle. In germline, CDR1 is MNHEY, CDR2 SMNVEV (reference sequence). This CDR3 is built from 15 residues. The CDR3 DNA sequence: TGTGCCAGCAGGAGTTTCGGCGCAACTAATGAAAAACTGTTTTTT. This encodes CASRSFGATNEKLFF.

V and J are TRBV9 and TRBJ2-2; D gene ambiguous. CDR3 length equals 14 residues. Deletions cut 0 bases from V and 1 base from J, with 4 bases between. Per germline, CDR1 SGDLS and CDR2 YYNGEE. This CDR3 reads CASSVGRNTGELFF. The CDR3 DNA reads as TGTGCCAGCAGCGTAGGTCGGAACACCGGGGAGCTGTTTTTT.

As regards this clone: No conserved phenylalanine or tryptophan ends this CDR3, so it is likely a read error. The V call is TRBV29-1, the J call TRBJ1-3; D ambiguous. The CDR3 is 13 residues long. Trimming removed 6 bases at V and 0 bases at J, with 9 bases between. The germline V gene encodes CDR1 SQVTM and CDR2 ANQGSEA. CDR3 in DNA: TGCAGCGTCCTTGAGGGCTCTGGAAACACCATATATCTT. Its translation: CSVLEGSGNTIYL.

The chain links TRBV15 to TRBJ2-7; D is undetermined. The CDR3 is 15 amino acids. Germline CDR1 is LNHNV and CDR2 is YYDKDF (reference sequence). V lost 0 bases, J lost 2 bases, and 11 bases lay in between. CDR3 nucleotides: TGTGCCACCAGCAGAGAAGGTATCAGTCCCTACGAGCAGTACTTC. It codes for CATSREGISPYEQYF.

The V call is TRBV5-1, the J call TRBJ1-5, with D possibly matching TRBD1 (5 bases). From germline, CDR1 is SGHRS and CDR2 YFSETQ. Trimming removed 2 bases from V and 3 bases from J, with 9 bases in between. CDR3 length: 14 amino acids. The chain's CDR3 is CASSLQGDNQPQHF. Here the CDR3 DNA reads TGCGCCAGCAGCTTACAAGGGGACAATCAGCCCCAGCATTTT.

This rearrangement joins TRBV5-1 to TRBJ2-7; D possibly uses TRBD1 or TRBD2 (5 bases each). Germline CDR1 is SGHRS and CDR2 is YFSETQ. The V gene lost 4 bases and the J gene lost 4 bases, with 12 bases spanning the gap. The CDR3 runs to 13 residues. CDR3 residues: CASSRDREYEQYF. CDR3 in DNA: TGCGCCAGCAGCCGGGACCGAGAGTACGAGCAGTACTTC.

The V and J genes are TRBV19 and TRBJ1-5; 10 positions match TRBD1. Germline CDR1 reads LNHDA; CDR2 reads SQIVND (reference sequence). V trimming: 9 bases; J trimming: 1 base; junction bases outside the gene matches: 3. The CDR3 has 14 residues. The CDR3 sequence is CASRDRGSNQPQHF. The CDR3 bases are TGTGCCAGCCGGGACAGGGGAAGCAATCAGCCCCAGCATTTT. Based on the CDR3 plus reference TRBV19 and TRBJ1-5, the full variable domain is DGGITQSPKYLFRKEGQNVTLSCEQNLNHDAMYWYRQDPGQGLRLIYYSQIVNDFQKGDIAEGYSVSREKKESFPLTVTSAQKNPTAFYLCASRDRGSNQPQHFGDGTRLSIL.

The chain carries TRBV6-1 and TRBJ2-1; D is undetermined. Per the germline V gene, CDR1 is MNHNS and CDR2 is SASEGT. The length of the CDR3 is 14 residues. V dropped 5 bases and J dropped 4 bases, with 12 bases sitting between them. The CDR3: CASSRAAAYNEQFF. The CDR3 DNA reads as TGTGCCAGCAGTAGGGCGGCCGCTTACAATGAGCAGTTCTTC.

V and J are TRBV11-2 and TRBJ2-7; D uncertain. Germline CDR1 reads SGHAT; CDR2 reads FQNNGV. V shed 2 bases and J shed 2 bases, with 13 bases lying between them. The CDR3 sequence is 15 residues long. The CDR3 reads CASSLSSVRTYEQYF. CDR3 coding DNA: TGTGCCAGCAGCTTAAGTTCCGTCAGGACCTACGAGCAGTACTTC.

The CDR3 DNA follows: TGCGCCAGCAGCTTACAAGCAACTAATGAAAAACTGTTTTTT. Protein: CASSLQATNEKLFF. The V gene is TRBV5-1, the J gene TRBJ1-4; the D is unclear. Germline CDR1 SGHRS, CDR2 YFSETQ. Trimming took 2 bases from V and 0 from J, leaving 5 bases between them. The CDR3 extends over 14 amino acids.

V gene TRBV30 combines with J gene TRBJ1-6; D ambiguous. The CDR3 is made up of 12 amino acids. Germline CDR1 and CDR2: GTSNPN and SVGIG (reference sequence). V gave up 1 base and J gave up 7 bases, with 5 bases separating them. Written as DNA, the CDR3 is TGTGCCTGGAGTGGCGCGAATTCACCCCTCCACTTT. Its protein is CAWSGANSPLHF. Based on the CDR3 plus reference TRBV30 and TRBJ1-6, the full variable domain is SQTIHQWPATLVQPVGSPLSLECTVEGTSNPNLYWYRQAAGRGLQLLFYSVGIGQISSEVPQNLSASRPQDRQFILSSKKLLLSDSGFYLCAWSGANSPLHFGNGTRLTVT.

The chain is built from TRBV27 and TRBJ2-5; no clear D gene. The last part of the DNA fits TRBJ2-7 better; the J call may be wrong. Germline CDR1 is MNHEY and CDR2 is SMNVEV (reference sequence). The CDR3 is 13 amino acids. The CDR3 sequence: CASSFRQTYEQYF. CDR3 bases: TGTGCCAGCAGTTTCCGTCAGACCTACGAGCAGTACTTC.

This rearrangement joins TRBV28 to TRBJ1-5; D gene unclear. CDR3 length equals 15 residues. CDR1 MDHEN and CDR2 SYDVKM come from the germline V gene. The ends were cut back, 5 bases at V and 2 bases at J, with 13 bases in the middle. The CDR3 here is CASSPVEGGNQPQHF. The CDR3 DNA is TGTGCCAGCAGTCCCGTGGAGGGTGGCAATCAGCCCCAGCATTTT.

The genes are TRBV11-2 and TRBJ2-7; D might be TRBD1 (6 bases). Trimming pared 9 bases from V and 1 base from J, leaving 16 bases between. This CDR3 has 14 residues. Germline V gives CDR1 SGHAT, CDR2 FQNNGV. The DNA for the CDR3 is TGTGCCAGTACCCCGATGAGGGGGTCCTACGAGCAGTACTTC. Translation: CASTPMRGSYEQYF.

The chain combines TRBV14 with TRBJ2-1, with TRBD2 identical over 7 bases. Germline V lookup: CDR1 SGHDN, CDR2 FVKESK. This CDR3 has 17 residues. Trimming cost V 5 bases and J 2 bases; bases outside gene matches: 12. CDR3 nucleotide sequence: TGTGCCAGCAGCTCCCCCTCCGGGAGGCGAGCCTACAATGAGCAGTTCTTC. Translation: CASSSPSGRRAYNEQFF.